The 2 T cell receptor beta chains presented below share a single source sample, sequenced in a study of metastatic and nonmetastatic thyroid tumors. TCRdb re-called clones from the PCR reads using MiXCR. The sample lists approximately 69,000 clones, 14% occurring once. Not a single patient had been given any form of treatment at any point before undergoing thyroid surgery. Sequencing input: blood. The receptor set was obtained from a male donor with papillary thyroid cancer or a benign thyroid nodule (not recorded which). Some clones in this sample may be carry-over from other donors' samples.

This clone was observed many times. The chain couples TRBV7-2 to TRBJ2-4; D remains ambiguous. This CDR3 is built from 15 residues. The germline CDR1 and CDR2 sequences are SGHTA and FQGNSA. The V gene lost 2 bases and the J gene lost 0 bases, with 8 bases spanning the gap. This CDR3 reads CASSLSLLAKNIQYF. Written as DNA, the CDR3 is TGTGCCAGCAGCTTAAGTCTACTAGCCAAAAACATTCAGTACTTC. The full variable domain, in which reference TRBV7-2 and TRBJ2-4 provide the parts outside the CDR3, is GAGVSQSPSNKVTEKGKDVELRCDPISGHTALYWYRQSLGQGLEFLIYFQGNSAPDKSGLPSDRFSAERTGGSVSTLTIQRTQQEDSAVYLCASSLSLLAKNIQYFGAGTRLSVL.

This clone was found a few times. The V gene is TRBV20-1, the J gene TRBJ2-7; D gene ambiguous. V gave up 1 base and J gave up 0 bases, with 10 bases separating them. Germline CDR1 reads DFQATT; CDR2 reads SNEGSKA (reference sequence). The CDR3 totals 14 residues. DNA of the CDR3: TGCAGTGCTAGAGTTTCGAGGAGCTCCTACGAGCAGTACTTC. The encoded protein is CSARVSRSSYEQYF.